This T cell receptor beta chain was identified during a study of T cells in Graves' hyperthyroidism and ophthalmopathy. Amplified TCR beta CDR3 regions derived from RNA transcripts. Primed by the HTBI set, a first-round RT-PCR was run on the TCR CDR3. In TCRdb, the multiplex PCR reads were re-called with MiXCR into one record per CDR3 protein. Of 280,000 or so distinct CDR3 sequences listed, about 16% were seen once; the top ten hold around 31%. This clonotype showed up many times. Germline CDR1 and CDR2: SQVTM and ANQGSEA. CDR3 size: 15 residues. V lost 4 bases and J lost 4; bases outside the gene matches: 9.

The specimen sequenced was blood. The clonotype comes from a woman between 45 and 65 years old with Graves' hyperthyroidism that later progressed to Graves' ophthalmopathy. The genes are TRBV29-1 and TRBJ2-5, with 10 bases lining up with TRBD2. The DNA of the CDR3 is TGCAGCGTTGGGCTAGCGGGAGCGTGGGGAGAGACCCAGTACTTC. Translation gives CSVGLAGAWGETQYF.